This T cell receptor (beta chain) was retrieved from a study of OX40 agonist ivuxolimab in advanced cancers. Sequenced by immunoSEQ multiplex PCR; TCRdb stores in-frame clones only, minus some. The data show fewer than 90,000 clones, with 86% seen just once and under 0.85% held by the top ten. Germline CDR1 KGHSH, CDR2 LQKENI. V lost 4 bases, J lost 2 bases, and 13 bases lay in between. The CDR3 is 15 residues long. Broader study findings: Researchers did not establish what antigens the expanded peripheral T cells target. At doses 0.1 to 3.0 mg/kg, CD4+ and CD8+ clones expanded.

Concerning this clone itself: Its antigen is as yet unknown.

Sequences were derived from CD4+ or CD8+ T cells sorted from blood, sampled in a trial of the OX40 agonist ivuxolimab. This TCR derives from an adult with an advanced solid tumor such as melanoma, head and neck, liver or kidney cancer. The chain couples TRBV18 to TRBJ2-3; the D call may be TRBD1 or TRBD2 (6 bases each). CDR3 in DNA: TGTGCCAGCTCACTCGGGGGCGGACACACAGATACGCAGTATTTT. As protein: CASSLGGGHTDTQYF.